Presented here are 14 T cell receptor beta chains from one specimen sequenced in a study of blood T cell repertoires in COVID-19. Sequencing used immunoSEQ multiplex PCR; TCRdb keeps in-frame clones, though not all of them. The sample includes hundreds of thousands of clones, 70% to 85% seen only once; the top ten take nearly 9%. The sample taken for sequencing was peripheral blood. The receptors shown here come from an elderly man with acute or convalescent COVID-19.

This clone was detected only a few times. The chain couples TRBV6-5 to TRBJ1-4; D uncertain. This CDR3 contains 13 residues. V gave up 11 bases and J gave up 5 bases, with 15 bases separating them. Germline V gene data show CDR1 as MNHEY and CDR2 as SVGAGI. The CDR3 reads CAGRRGSNEKLFF. For the CDR3, the DNA is TGTGCCGGCCGTCGAGGGTCGAATGAAAAACTGTTTTTT.

This clone has a single count. This rearrangement joins TRBV13 to TRBJ2-1; a weak D match, TRBD2 (7 bases). The CDR3 spans 16 residues. CDR1 and CDR2 from the germline V gene are PRHDT and FYEKMQ (reference sequence). The V gene lost 5 bases and the J gene lost 7 bases, with 21 bases spanning the gap. CDR3 sequence (DNA): TGTGCCAGCAGCACACTACAGGGAAGCGGGACAAATGAGCAGTTCTTC. This gives the protein CASSTLQGSGTNEQFF.

The chain links TRBV2 to TRBJ1-1, with TRBD1 matching 11 bases. V shed 6 bases and J 4 bases; nucleotides not matched to a gene: 1. CDR1 is SNHLY, CDR2 FYNNEI, per germline. This CDR3 spans 13 amino acids. CDR3: CASSGQGATEAFF. CDR3 in DNA: TGTGCCAGCAGCGGACAGGGGGCCACTGAAGCTTTCTTT.

V gene TRBV28 combines with J gene TRBJ2-7; no definite D call. The CDR3 is 11 residues long. Looked up from germline, CDR1 is MDHEN and CDR2 is SYDVKM. Trimming stripped 4 bases from V and 4 bases from J, with 5 bases between. As DNA, the CDR3 is TGTGCCAGCAGTTCCCTATACGAGCAGTACTTC. Protein: CASSSLYEQYF.

This clone was picked up a small number of times. This rearrangement joins TRBV2 to TRBJ2-2; D remains unclear. Germline assignment: CDR1 SNHLY and CDR2 FYNNEI. The CDR3 has 16 amino acids. The V and J ends lost 4 bases and 1 base respectively, with 13 bases between them. The CDR3 here is CASSANSLRNTGELFF. CDR3 sequence (DNA): TGTGCCAGCAGTGCCAATAGCCTCCGGAACACCGGGGAGCTGTTTTTT.

The chain recombines TRBV5-1 with TRBJ2-2, with D perhaps matching TRBD1 (6 bases). The CDR3 extends over 15 amino acids. Trimming took 6 bases from V and 1 from J, leaving 13 bases between them. Germline V gene sequence: CDR1 SGHRS, CDR2 YFSETQ. For the CDR3, the DNA is TGCGCCAGCACCGCAACGACAGGGAACACCGGGGAGCTGTTTTTT. Protein product: CASTATTGNTGELFF.

This clone was detected once. The V gene is TRBV9, the J gene TRBJ2-6; maybe TRBD2 (5 bases). The CDR3 extends over 20 amino acids. The V gene's germline CDR1 is SGDLS and CDR2 YYNGEE. V gave up 0 bases and J gave up 2 bases, with 21 bases separating them. CDR3 coding DNA: TGTGCCAGCAGCGTAGTTCTCCTCCGAGGGAAATATCCTGGGGCCAACGTCCTGACTTTC. Encoded protein: CASSVVLLRGKYPGANVLTF.

The genes are TRBV27 and TRBJ2-3; TRBD1 matches 8 bases. The CDR3 runs to 15 residues. The J segment lost 3 bases and the V segment lost 5 bases, leaving 7 bases of the junction unmatched. CDR1 is MNHEY, CDR2 SMNVEV, per germline (reference sequence). CDR3 sequence: CASSKTGGRTDTQYF. The DNA of the CDR3 is TGTGCCAGCAGTAAAACAGGGGGTCGGACAGATACGCAGTATTTT.

The gene calls are TRBV27 and TRBJ1-6, with 8 bases aligning to TRBD1. The CDR3 consists of 15 residues. J was trimmed by 9 bases and V by 0 bases; bases with no gene match: 4. Germline CDR1 reads MNHEY; CDR2 reads SMNVEV (reference sequence). The CDR3 region has the DNA TGTGCCAGCAGTTTATCAGAGACAGGGGTTTCACCCCTCCACTTT. Its translation is CASSLSETGVSPLHF.

This sequence joins TRBV9 and TRBJ2-3; 10 nucleotides align to TRBD2. The V segment lost 0 bases and the J segment 1 base; nucleotides outside the gene matches: 14. The CDR3 has 20 residues. Germline values: CDR1 SGDLS, CDR2 YYNGEE. The DNA for the CDR3 is TGTGCCAGCAGCGTAGGGGGGTTAGCGGGAGGCCTTTTGCGCACAGATACGCAGTATTTT. The encoded protein is CASSVGGLAGGLLRTDTQYF.

The V call is TRBV28, the J call TRBJ1-4, with a possible D match to TRBD1 (6 bases). Trimming removed 8 bases at V and 7 bases at J, with 14 bases between. There are 13 residues in the CDR3. Germline lookup yields CDR1 MDHEN and CDR2 SYDVKM. CDR3 in DNA: TGTGCCAGCTTTGGGGGAGGGGGTGAAAAACTGTTTTTT. Translated: CASFGGGGEKLFF.

V and J are TRBV7-6 and TRBJ1-1, with D tentatively TRBD1 (6 bases). The CDR3 loop spans 15 amino acids. Per the germline V gene, CDR1 is SGHVS and CDR2 is FNYEAQ. Trimming left V 0 bases short and J 6 bases short, with 14 bases between. The CDR3 sequence is CASSLAARGMAEAFF. The CDR3 DNA follows: TGTGCCAGCAGCTTAGCGGCGAGGGGGATGGCTGAAGCTTTCTTT.

The chain couples TRBV28 to TRBJ1-5; 10 bases are shared with TRBD1. The CDR3 runs to 16 residues. Germline V CDR1 and CDR2: MDHEN, SYDVKM. V lost 8 bases, J lost 6 bases, and 13 bases stayed unmatched. The CDR3 loop is CASRQGASTPIQPQHF. CDR3 DNA: TGTGCCAGCCGACAGGGGGCTTCTACCCCAATTCAGCCCCAGCATTTT.

This chain uses TRBV6-5 with TRBJ1-6; the D gene is possibly TRBD1 (6 bases). Germline values: CDR1 MNHEY, CDR2 SVGAGI. V was pared by 7 bases and J by 7 bases, with 14 bases between. CDR3 length equals 14 residues. The CDR3 sequence is CASTPGRGNSPLHF. In DNA form, the CDR3 reads TGTGCCAGCACCCCGGGCAGGGGAAATTCACCCCTCCACTTT.